This T cell receptor (beta chain) comes out of a study of T cells in Graves' hyperthyroidism and ophthalmopathy. On the study more broadly: Peripheral blood specimens were obtained at initial diagnosis, prior to any treatment. Study-wide results and caveats: Most thyroid clonotypes expanded above 0.001 were also detected in blood. A model of 13 V-J pairs discriminated ophthalmopathy from stable hyperthyroidism.

Regions amplified from RNA transcripts were the TCR beta CDR3 regions. An initial round of RT-PCR targeting the TCR CDR3 relied on the HTBI primer set. TCRdb passed the multiplex PCR reads through MiXCR, listing each CDR3 protein once. The sample records 600,000 or so distinct CDR3 sequences, 13% to 15% being singletons. This clonotype was seen at least ten times. No antigen is known for it. CDR3 length equals 15 residues. V lost 0 bases to trimming and J lost 4 bases, with 12 bases between them. Per the germline V gene, CDR1 is ENHRY and CDR2 is SYGVKD. Sequencing was carried out using blood. The J gene is TRBJ1-1, the V gene TRBV10-3, with D maybe TRBD1 (5 bases). The receptor's source is a woman under 30 with Graves' ophthalmopathy. The CDR3 sequence: CAISESPTESTEAFF. The CDR3 nucleotides are TGTGCCATCAGTGAGTCGCCGACAGAGTCCACTGAAGCTTTCTTT.